This TCR beta chain was found in a study of cytomegalovirus exposure and HLA in healthy donors. Whole-study results and caveats: Earlier findings revealed that most TCR beta V segments proved productive either about 87% or about 30% of the time.

CDR1 SGHTA and CDR2 FQGNSA come from the germline V gene. V gave up 5 bases and J gave up 5 bases; unmatched junction bases: 5. CDR3 length: 13 amino acids. This PCR relied on a set of 60 Vbeta primers and 13 Jbeta primers. Libraries were prepared by immunoSEQ multiplex PCR; TCRdb keeps only in-frame clonotypes and omits some of them. The sample includes approximately 50,000 clones, around 85% of them seen just once. As regards this clone: Antigen unknown.

The sample was PBMCs. The V call is TRBV7-2, the J call TRBJ2-5; the match to TRBD1 covers 7 bases. The TCR was taken from a boy younger than 18 in good health and CMV-seropositive. CDR3 sequence (DNA): TGTGCCAGCAGCCTAGGGGGCCCGGAGACCCAGTACTTC. It is translated as CASSLGGPETQYF.